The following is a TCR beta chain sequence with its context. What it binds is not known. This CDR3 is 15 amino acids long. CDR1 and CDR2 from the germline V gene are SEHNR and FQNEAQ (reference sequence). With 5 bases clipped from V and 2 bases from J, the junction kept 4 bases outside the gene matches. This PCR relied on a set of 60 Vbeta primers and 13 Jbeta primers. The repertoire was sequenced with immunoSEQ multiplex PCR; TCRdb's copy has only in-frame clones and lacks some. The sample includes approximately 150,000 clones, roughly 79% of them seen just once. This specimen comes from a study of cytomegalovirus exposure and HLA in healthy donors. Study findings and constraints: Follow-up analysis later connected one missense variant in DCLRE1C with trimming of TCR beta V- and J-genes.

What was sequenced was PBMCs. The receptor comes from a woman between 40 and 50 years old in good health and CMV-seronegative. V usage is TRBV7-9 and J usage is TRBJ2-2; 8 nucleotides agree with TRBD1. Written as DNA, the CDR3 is TGTGCCAGCAGCCTACAGGGGGTTAACACCGGGGAGCTGTTTTTT. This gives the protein CASSLQGVNTGELFF.